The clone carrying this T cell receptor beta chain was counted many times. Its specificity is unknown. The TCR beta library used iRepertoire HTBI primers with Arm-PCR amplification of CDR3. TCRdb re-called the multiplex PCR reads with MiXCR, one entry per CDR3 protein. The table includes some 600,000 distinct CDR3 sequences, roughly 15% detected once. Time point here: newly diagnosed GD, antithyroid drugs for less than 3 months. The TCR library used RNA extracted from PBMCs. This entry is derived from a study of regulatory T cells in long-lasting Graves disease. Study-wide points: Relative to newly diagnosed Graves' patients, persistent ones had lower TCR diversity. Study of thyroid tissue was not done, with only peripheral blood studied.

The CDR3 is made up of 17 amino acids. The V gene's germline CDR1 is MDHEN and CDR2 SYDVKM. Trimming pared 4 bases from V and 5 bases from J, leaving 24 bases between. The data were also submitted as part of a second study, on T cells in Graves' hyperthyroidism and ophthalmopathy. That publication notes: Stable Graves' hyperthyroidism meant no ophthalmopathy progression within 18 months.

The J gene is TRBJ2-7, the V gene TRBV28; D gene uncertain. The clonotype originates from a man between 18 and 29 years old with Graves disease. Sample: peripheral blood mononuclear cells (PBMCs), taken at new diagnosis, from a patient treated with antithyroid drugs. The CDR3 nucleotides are TGTGCCAGCAGTTCCGGAGTTTCTTCGGGTCGCATGGACGAGCAGTACTTC. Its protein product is CASSSGVSSGRMDEQYF.